This T cell receptor (beta chain) appears in the sequencing data of a study of blood T cell repertoires in COVID-19. Libraries were prepared by immunoSEQ multiplex PCR; TCRdb keeps only in-frame clonotypes and omits some of them. Counted here are about 220,000 clones, about 78% occurring once; the ten biggest clones make up 7.2%. This clone has only one observation. This CDR3 contains 14 residues. In germline, CDR1 is MNHNY, CDR2 SVGAGI (reference sequence). The V and J ends lost 7 bases and 5 bases, in that order; junction bases with no gene match: 10. Sequenced input: peripheral blood. The chain couples TRBV6-6 to TRBJ2-5; 7 bases match TRBD2. This sequence was found in a woman in her seventies with acute or convalescent COVID-19. The CDR3 bases are TGTGCCAGCACCCTCGGGAGGAGGTTTGAGACCCAGTACTTC. It codes for CASTLGRRFETQYF.